The 27 T cell receptor beta chains given below trace back to one sample, sequenced in a study of blood T cell repertoires in COVID-19. Produced via immunoSEQ multiplex PCR; TCRdb's table is partial and in-frame only. The table includes some 78,000 clones, just over 85% detected once. The sequenced material came from peripheral blood. Every receptor here comes from a man aged 45 to 65 with active or convalescent COVID-19.

This rearrangement joins TRBV29-1 to TRBJ1-1; tentative D call: TRBD1 (6 bases). The CDR3 sequence is 15 residues long. In germline, CDR1 is SQVTM, CDR2 ANQGSEA. V lost 5 bases, J lost 8 bases, and 24 bases lay in between. CDR3 loop: CSVRLEIRPGAEAFF. DNA of the CDR3: TGCAGCGTTCGACTTGAGATCAGACCAGGGGCAGAAGCTTTCTTT.

V gene TRBV28 combines with J gene TRBJ2-5; D is perhaps TRBD1 (6 bases). This CDR3 contains 15 residues. Germline loops: CDR1 MDHEN, CDR2 SYDVKM. V lost 6 bases and J lost 0, with 14 bases in between. The DNA for the CDR3 is TGTGCCAGCAGCCAAGACAGGCTGTACCAAGAGACCCAGTACTTC. This gives the protein CASSQDRLYQETQYF.

This sequence joins TRBV7-9 and TRBJ2-7; 8 positions agree with TRBD1. V shed 5 bases, J shed 3 bases, and the junction held 9 bases outside the gene matches. The CDR3 contains 15 residues. Germline V gene lookup returns CDR1 SEHNR and CDR2 FQNEAQ (reference sequence). The CDR3, as DNA: TGTGCCAGCAGCCCTAAGACAGGGGTAGGCTACGAGCAGTACTTC. Its protein product is CASSPKTGVGYEQYF.

The chain carries TRBV19 and TRBJ2-5; TRBD1 aligns across 9 bases. The germline gives CDR1 LNHDA, CDR2 SQIVND (reference sequence). The V segment lost 4 bases and the J segment 4 bases; nucleotides outside the gene matches: 10. The CDR3 loop spans 16 amino acids. CDR3 in amino acids: CASSTTPGTGTETQYF. The CDR3 coding sequence is TGTGCCAGTAGTACTACCCCCGGGACAGGGACAGAGACCCAGTACTTC.

This rearrangement joins TRBV30 to TRBJ1-2; possibly TRBD1 for D (5 bases). The germline gives CDR1 GTSNPN, CDR2 SVGIG (reference sequence). V was pared by 0 bases and J by 14 bases, with 19 bases between. CDR3 length: 13 amino acids. CDR3 loop: CAWSVGGNGGKTF. The CDR3 region has the DNA TGTGCCTGGAGTGTCGGGGGTAATGGGGGAAAGACCTTC.

This clone has a single count. The V and J genes are TRBV2 and TRBJ2-4; 11 bases match TRBD2. The CDR3 consists of 20 residues. The V gene end was trimmed by 0 bases and the J gene end by 3 bases; junction bases not matched to a gene: 13. Looked up from germline, CDR1 is SNHLY and CDR2 is FYNNEI. The DNA for the CDR3 is TGTGCCAGCAGTGAAGCGTTCCTAGCGGGAGGTCCGCCAGGCAAAAACATTCAGTACTTC. Translating it yields CASSEAFLAGGPPGKNIQYF.

The chain carries TRBV10-3 and TRBJ1-2; a weak D match, TRBD1 (6 bases). Germline loops: CDR1 ENHRY, CDR2 SYGVKD. This CDR3 has 15 residues. V dropped 6 bases and J dropped 2 bases, with 16 bases sitting between them. The CDR3 nucleotides are TGTGCCATCAGCGGGACACTACCCGGGAACTATGGCTACACCTTC. It yields the protein CAISGTLPGNYGYTF.

The CDR3 spells CASSLVLAVLETQYF. CDR3 coding DNA: TGTGCCAGCAGCTTAGTCTTGGCAGTCCTTGAGACCCAGTACTTC. The chain uses TRBV7-8 and TRBJ2-5; D gene ambiguous. CDR1 and CDR2 (germline): SGHVS, FQNEAQ. Trimming pared 1 base from V and 5 bases from J, leaving 14 bases between. This CDR3 region has 15 residues. Full variable domain (rest looked up from reference TRBV7-8 and TRBJ2-5): GAGVSQSPRYKVAKRGQDVALRCDPISGHVSLFWYQQALGQGPEFLTYFQNEAQLDKSGLPSDRFFAERPEGSVSTLKIQRTQQEDSAVYLCASSLVLAVLETQYFGPGTRLLVL.

This chain connects TRBV6-2 or TRBV6-3 to TRBJ1-2, with 7 bases matching TRBD1. The CDR3 consists of 13 residues. Germline V CDR1 and CDR2: MNHEY, SVGEGT. Trimming removed 5 bases from V and 6 bases from J; junction bases left unmatched: 6. The CDR3 reads CASSKGQIDGYTF. The DNA for the CDR3 is TGTGCCAGCAGTAAGGGACAGATTGATGGCTACACCTTC.

This clone showed up just a few times. The V gene is TRBV4-1, the J gene TRBJ1-6; unclear D gene. The CDR3 has 14 residues. In germline, CDR1 is MGHRA, CDR2 YSYEKL. Trimming shortened V by 1 base and J by 4 bases, and 5 bases separated the two germline ends. CDR3 loop: CASSQGRYNSPLHF. Written as DNA, the CDR3 is TGCGCCAGCAGCCAAGGGCGGTATAATTCACCCCTCCACTTT.

The V gene is TRBV4-1, the J gene TRBJ1-2, with 8 bases fitting TRBD1. The CDR3 consists of 17 residues. The V segment lost 1 base and the J segment 1 base; nucleotides outside the gene matches: 8. Germline values: CDR1 MGHRA, CDR2 YSYEKL. The CDR3 reads CASSQVDRQGSNYGYTF. CDR3 nucleotides: TGCGCCAGCAGCCAAGTCGACAGACAGGGGAGTAACTATGGCTACACCTTC.

This chain joins TRBV7-9 and TRBJ1-5; D remains ambiguous. The CDR3 has 14 residues. The V gene lost 3 bases and the J gene lost 2 bases, with 8 bases spanning the gap. The germline V gene encodes CDR1 SEHNR and CDR2 FQNEAQ (reference sequence). CDR3 coding DNA: TGTGCCAGCAGCTTGAGAGGTGGCAATCAGCCCCAGCATTTT. This translates into CASSLRGGNQPQHF.

V is TRBV24-1 and J is TRBJ2-3, with D possibly being TRBD2 (5 bases). This CDR3 has 14 amino acids. V gave up 3 bases and J gave up 5 bases, with 11 bases separating them. Per the germline V gene, CDR1 is KGHDR and CDR2 is SFDVKD. The CDR3 loop is CATSDPSAVDTQYF. The CDR3 coding sequence is TGTGCCACCAGTGATCCCTCAGCGGTAGATACGCAGTATTTT.

This chain links TRBV30 with TRBJ2-7; D may be TRBD1 (5 bases). The length of the CDR3 is 14 residues. Germline-derived CDR1 and CDR2 are GTSNPN and SVGIG (reference sequence). The germline V and J ends were trimmed by 3 bases and 1 base, with 13 bases remaining between them. CDR3 sequence reads: CAWSDRQTSYEQYF. CDR3 bases: TGTGCCTGGAGCGACAGACAAACTTCCTACGAGCAGTACTTC.

The CDR3 reads CASSTTRTGMAGNTIYF. The CDR3 DNA follows: TGTGCCAGTAGTACCACTCGGACAGGGATGGCTGGAAACACCATATATTTT. This chain links TRBV19 with TRBJ1-3, with 8 bases identical to TRBD1. The CDR3 is 17 residues long. Germline-derived CDR1 and CDR2 are LNHDA and SQIVND (reference sequence). The junction had 10 bases not matched to a gene; V was cut back by 4 bases and J by 2 bases.

CDR3 DNA: TGTGCCAGCTCACCACCCCTAGCCCCCTACGACGAGCAGTACTTC. Translating it yields CASSPPLAPYDEQYF. This chain uses TRBV18 with TRBJ2-7, with a weak D call TRBD2 (5 bases). CDR3 length: 15 residues. CDR1 KGHSH and CDR2 LQKENI come from the germline V gene. The V end lost 0 bases, the J end lost 5 bases, and 14 bases lay between the germline ends. Full variable domain (remainder filled in from reference TRBV18 and TRBJ2-7): NAGVMQNPRHLVRRRGQEARLRCSPMKGHSHVYWYRQLPEEGLKFMVYLQKENIIDESGMPKERFSAEFPKEGPSILRIQQVVRGDSAAYFCASSPPLAPYDEQYFGPGTRLTVT.

J is TRBJ2-7 and V is TRBV4-1; 12 bases map to TRBD2. V trimming: 1 base; J trimming: 4 bases; junction bases outside the gene matches: 14. The germline V gene encodes CDR1 MGHRA and CDR2 YSYEKL. The CDR3 runs to 19 residues. CDR3 protein: CASSQATSGSTTSGYEQYF. CDR3 bases: TGCGCCAGCAGCCAAGCGACTAGCGGGAGCACTACGAGCGGGTACGAGCAGTACTTC.

V gene TRBV5-4 combines with J gene TRBJ2-3, with 7 nucleotides matching TRBD1. The CDR3 has 14 residues. CDR1 is SGHNT, CDR2 YYREEE, per germline (reference sequence). With V trimmed by 4 bases and J by 4 bases, 6 bases remained unmatched. The CDR3 loop reads CASSPTGVPDTQYF. The CDR3 nucleotides are TGTGCCAGCAGCCCTACAGGGGTCCCAGATACGCAGTATTTT. The variable domain in full, completed from reference TRBV5-4 and TRBJ2-3, reads ETGVTQSPTHLIKTRGQQVTLRCSSQSGHNTVSWYQQALGQGPQFIFQYYREEENGRGNFPPRFSGLQFPNYSSELNVNALELDDSALYLCASSPTGVPDTQYFGPGTRLTVL.

This clone has only a few counts. The chain combines TRBV5-6 with TRBJ2-1; the match to TRBD2 covers 11 bases. This CDR3 has 15 amino acids. From germline, CDR1 is SGHDT and CDR2 YYEEEE. Trimming cost V 3 bases and J 8 bases; bases outside gene matches: 7. This CDR3 reads CASSYLAGGYYEQFF. DNA for the CDR3: TGTGCCAGCAGCTACTTAGCGGGGGGGTATTATGAGCAGTTCTTC. The full variable domain, with the rest looked up from reference TRBV5-6 and TRBJ2-1, is DAGVTQSPTHLIKTRGQQVTLRCSPKSGHDTVSWYQQALGQGPQFIFQYYEEEERQRGNFPDRFSGHQFPNYSSELNVNALLLGDSALYLCASSYLAGGYYEQFFGPGTRLTVL.

Here the CDR3 reads CASSAGRESNQPQHF. CDR3 nucleotide sequence: TGTGCCAGCAGTGCAGGTCGGGAGAGCAATCAGCCCCAGCATTTT. The chain has TRBV2 and TRBJ1-5, with D uncertain. The germline V and J ends were trimmed by 4 bases and 1 base, with 11 bases remaining between them. The CDR3 totals 15 residues. Germline V gene sequence: CDR1 SNHLY, CDR2 FYNNEI.

The chain uses TRBV30 and TRBJ1-2, with D tentatively TRBD1 (6 bases). Per the germline V gene, CDR1 is GTSNPN and CDR2 is SVGIG (reference sequence). CDR3 length equals 12 residues. CDR3 sequence: CARSGGRYGYTF. Written as DNA, the CDR3 is TGTGCACGGTCGGGGGGCCGGTATGGCTACACCTTC.

The rearrangement joins TRBV5-4 to TRBJ1-2; possibly TRBD1 for D (6 bases). CDR3 length equals 16 residues. The germline gives CDR1 SGHNT, CDR2 YYREEE (reference sequence). Trimming left V 4 bases short and J 10 bases short, with 26 bases between. CDR3 nucleotide sequence: TGTGCCAGCAGCGCCCCACAGGGTTTTGGATTTAGGGACTACACCTTC. This sequence encodes CASSAPQGFGFRDYTF. Looking up the rest from reference TRBV5-4 and TRBJ1-2 gives the full variable domain: ETGVTQSPTHLIKTRGQQVTLRCSSQSGHNTVSWYQQALGQGPQFIFQYYREEENGRGNFPPRFSGLQFPNYSSELNVNALELDDSALYLCASSAPQGFGFRDYTFGSGTRLTVV.

This chain uses TRBV5-1 with TRBJ2-6; 10 nucleotides agree with TRBD1. The CDR3 length is 18 residues. Per germline, CDR1 SGHRS and CDR2 YFSETQ. Unmatched junction bases numbered 9, after V lost 2 bases and J lost 4 bases. CDR3 sequence reads: CASSFWRQGASGANVLTF. The CDR3 DNA follows: TGCGCCAGCAGCTTTTGGAGACAGGGGGCATCAGGGGCCAACGTCCTGACTTTC.

The V and J genes are TRBV30 and TRBJ2-7; D perhaps matches TRBD2 (7 bases). The CDR3 contains 14 residues. The V end lost 7 bases, the J end lost 3 bases, and 19 bases lay between the germline ends. Per germline, CDR1 GTSNPN and CDR2 SVGIG (reference sequence). CDR3 region: CAFSGRGALYEQYF. The CDR3 DNA follows: TGTGCCTTCTCCGGACGGGGGGCTCTCTACGAGCAGTACTTC.

This clone is a singleton in its sample. V is TRBV2 and J is TRBJ1-4, with 11 bases matching TRBD1. The CDR3 runs 15 residues. The germline CDR1 and CDR2 sequences are SNHLY and FYNNEI. The V and J ends lost 6 bases and 7 bases, in that order; junction bases with no gene match: 7. The CDR3 protein is CASSVAGTGGEKLFF. The CDR3 region has the DNA TGTGCCAGCAGCGTCGCCGGGACAGGGGGTGAAAAACTGTTTTTT.

In nucleotides, the CDR3 is TGTGCCAGCAGTGAATCGGAGGTCGGGGAGCTGTTTTTT. Translated, it gives CASSESEVGELFF. The V gene is TRBV6-1, the J gene TRBJ2-2; a weak D match, TRBD2 (5 bases). The length of the CDR3 is 13 residues. V was shortened by 2 bases and J by 7 bases, with 8 bases between the two germline ends. Per germline, CDR1 MNHNS and CDR2 SASEGT.

This clone occurred a few times. The rearrangement links TRBV5-1 to TRBJ2-5; 8 bases map to TRBD1. The CDR3 is 14 amino acids. Per germline, CDR1 SGHRS and CDR2 YFSETQ. Trimming took 8 bases from V and 2 from J; bases not matched to a gene: 8. The CDR3 DNA follows: TGCGCCAGTGAAGCGACAGGGGATCAAGAGACCCAGTACTTC. Translated: CASEATGDQETQYF.